By share of the sample, the clone carrying this TCR beta chain is medium-sized. Its specificity is unknown. TCRdb keeps only in-frame clones here, not all; method: immunoSEQ multiplex PCR. Here the sample spans more than 20,000 clones, around 85% being singletons. The data stem from a study of radiation and T cells in renal cell carcinoma. General study results and limits: From baseline, blood top tumor clonotypes peaked at 2 weeks post-radiation.

The V gene end was trimmed by 2 bases and the J gene end by 8 bases; junction bases not matched to a gene: 20. CDR1 and CDR2 from the germline V gene are GTSNPN and SVGIG (reference sequence). This CDR3 contains 18 residues. The time point denotes: blood 2 weeks post-SBRT. The treatment was: 15 Gy SBRT to primary tumor, nephrectomy 4 weeks later. After SBRT, blood was collected at 2 and 4 weeks, plus baseline. The sequenced sample was blood, obtained from a patient whose treatment included radiotherapy and nephrectomy. The chain links TRBV30 to TRBJ2-2; 7 positions match TRBD1. The clonotype originates from a man in his 60s with renal cell carcinoma. The CDR3 loop is CAWSFTQGPGTVMGELFF. The CDR3 coding sequence is TGTGCCTGGAGTTTCACACAAGGGCCTGGGACAGTAATGGGGGAGCTGTTTTTT.